Following are 20 T cell receptor beta chains from one sample sequenced in a study of lymphopenia after photon versus proton radiotherapy. Sequencing used immunoSEQ multiplex PCR; TCRdb keeps in-frame clones, though not all of them. This table has just over 30,000 clones, 94% appearing once. The starting material was peripheral blood, obtained from a patient treated with photon-based radiotherapy. Receptors originate from a woman in her forties or fifties with cholangiocarcinoma.

The chain joins TRBV7-2 to TRBJ1-5; the D gene is possibly TRBD1 (5 bases). Trimming removed 1 base at V and 3 bases at J, with 10 bases between. The CDR3 spans 15 residues. Germline loops: CDR1 SGHTA, CDR2 FQGNSA. The CDR3 here is CASSLVRGDNQPQHF. Here the CDR3 DNA reads TGTGCCAGCAGCTTAGTTAGGGGCGACAATCAGCCCCAGCATTTT.

The chain links TRBV4-1 to TRBJ1-4; maybe TRBD1 (5 bases). CDR1 MGHRA and CDR2 YSYEKL come from the germline V gene. Between the trimmed V and J ends, which lost 0 bases and 5 bases, there was a span of 10 bases. This CDR3 comprises 15 residues. The CDR3 reads CASSQDHSGNEKLFF. DNA of the CDR3: TGCGCCAGCAGCCAAGACCATTCAGGGAATGAAAAACTGTTTTTT.

The chain recombines TRBV10-3 with TRBJ2-7; D uncertain. V shed 8 bases and J shed 3 bases, with 5 bases lying between them. Germline-derived CDR1 and CDR2 are ENHRY and SYGVKD. The CDR3 spans 10 residues. The CDR3 nucleotides are TGTGCCATCGGGGTCTACGAGCAGTACTTC. It translates to CAIGVYEQYF.

The J gene is TRBJ1-1, the V gene TRBV7-2; D is perhaps TRBD1 (5 bases). V dropped 5 bases and J dropped 8 bases, with 12 bases sitting between them. The germline V gene encodes CDR1 SGHTA and CDR2 FQGNSA. The CDR3 loop spans 12 amino acids. The chain's CDR3 is CASSEQATEAFF. The CDR3 DNA reads TGTGCCAGCAGCGAACAGGCTACCGAAGCTTTCTTT.

The V and J genes are TRBV7-9 and TRBJ1-1; 7 bases agree with TRBD1. The ends lost 8 bases at V and 3 bases at J; junction bases unmatched: 12. In germline, CDR1 is SEHNR, CDR2 FQNEAQ (reference sequence). This CDR3 has 15 residues. CDR3 amino acids: CASLYWTGLDTEAFF. CDR3 nucleotide sequence: TGTGCCAGCCTATATTGGACAGGTTTGGACACTGAAGCTTTCTTT.

The CDR3 reads CASSIISGGNQETQYF. CDR3 nucleotide sequence: TGTGCCAGTAGTATAATTAGCGGGGGGAACCAAGAGACCCAGTACTTC. The V call is TRBV19, the J call TRBJ2-5; 10 bases fit TRBD2. CDR3 length: 16 amino acids. Germline V gives CDR1 LNHDA, CDR2 SQIVND (reference sequence). Trimming took 2 bases from V and 0 from J; bases not matched to a gene: 3.

The chain is built from TRBV4-3 and TRBJ2-3; D unresolved. V was pared by 2 bases and J by 8 bases, with 14 bases between. This CDR3 has 14 residues. CDR1 and CDR2 from the germline V gene are LGHNA and YSLEER. CDR3 DNA: TGCGCCAGCAGCCAACTCTCCTCCGCTCGTACGCAGTATTTT. Residues: CASSQLSSARTQYF.

This chain joins TRBV2 and TRBJ1-3; 7 bases agree with TRBD1. The CDR3 spans 16 residues. Germline V gene sequence: CDR1 SNHLY, CDR2 FYNNEI. The trim removed 5 bases at V and 0 bases at J, leaving 7 bases unmatched. CDR3 in DNA: TGTGCCAGCAGTTTGGGACAGTCAAACTCTGGAAACACCATATATTTT. As protein: CASSLGQSNSGNTIYF.

The chain couples TRBV5-6 to TRBJ1-4; TRBD1 aligns across 9 bases. V shed 4 bases and J 5 bases; nucleotides not matched to a gene: 6. This CDR3 is built from 15 residues. The germline V gene has CDR1 SGHDT and CDR2 YYEEEE. CDR3 protein: CASSIRTGANEKLFF. CDR3 coding DNA: TGTGCCAGCAGCATACGGACAGGGGCAAATGAAAAACTGTTTTTT.

The chain links TRBV6-5 to TRBJ1-3; 10 bases align to TRBD1. The CDR3 is 16 amino acids. Germline CDR1 reads MNHEY; CDR2 reads SVGAGI. After removal of 4 bases from V and 0 bases from J, the junction contained 3 bases not matched to a gene. This CDR3 is CASSSDRGLSGNTIYF. The CDR3 DNA follows: TGTGCCAGCAGTTCCGACAGGGGGCTCTCTGGAAACACCATATATTTT.

V and J are TRBV11-2 and TRBJ1-2; possibly TRBD1 for D (5 bases). Germline V gives CDR1 SGHAT, CDR2 FQNNGV. Between the trimmed V and J ends, which lost 6 bases and 8 bases, there was a span of 19 bases. CDR3 length: 14 amino acids. CDR3 DNA: TGTGCCAGCAGTATATGGGACGGAAGAAGGGGCTACACCTTC. This encodes CASSIWDGRRGYTF.

The chain is built from TRBV27 and TRBJ2-7; the D gene could be TRBD1 or TRBD2 (5 bases each). Germline CDR1 MNHEY, CDR2 SMNVEV (reference sequence). Trimming left V 5 bases short and J 3 bases short, with 17 bases between. This CDR3 is built from 15 residues. This chain's CDR3 is CASSRLGDRSYEQYF. Written as DNA, the CDR3 is TGTGCCAGCAGTCGCTTAGGGGACCGAAGCTACGAGCAGTACTTC.

This clone has only a few counts. The gene calls are TRBV2 and TRBJ1-5; D is ambiguous. Germline lookup yields CDR1 SNHLY and CDR2 FYNNEI. The CDR3 consists of 15 residues. Trimming pared 4 bases from V and 2 bases from J, leaving 12 bases between. The CDR3: CASSGVGLGNQPQHF. The DNA for the CDR3 is TGTGCCAGCAGTGGTGTTGGCTTGGGCAATCAGCCCCAGCATTTT.

V and J are TRBV11-2 and TRBJ1-2; possibly TRBD1 for D (6 bases). V was trimmed by 5 bases and J by 2 bases, leaving 18 bases between them. The germline V gene encodes CDR1 SGHAT and CDR2 FQNNGV. CDR3 size: 16 residues. The CDR3: CASSAARGTENYGYTF. CDR3 DNA: TGTGCCAGCAGCGCAGCCAGGGGCACTGAGAACTATGGCTACACCTTC.

The chain joins TRBV19 to TRBJ1-3, with D tentatively TRBD1 (5 bases). Per the germline V gene, CDR1 is LNHDA and CDR2 is SQIVND (reference sequence). The germline V and J ends were trimmed by 4 bases and 0 bases, with 10 bases remaining between them. The CDR3 extends over 15 amino acids. The CDR3 DNA reads as TGTGCCAGTAGTACCTGGGGGTTCTCTGGAAACACCATATATTTT. Translation gives CASSTWGFSGNTIYF.

This chain joins TRBV28 and TRBJ1-1, with 10 bases identical to TRBD1. Germline CDR1 is MDHEN and CDR2 is SYDVKM. The CDR3 extends over 18 amino acids. After removal of 8 bases from V and 3 bases from J, the junction contained 18 bases not matched to a gene. CDR3 nucleotide sequence: TGTGCCAGCGGGGAGATGGCGGGACAGGGGTCCCTATACACTGAAGCTTTCTTT. Translated: CASGEMAGQGSLYTEAFF. The entire variable domain, with the rest obtained from reference TRBV28 and TRBJ1-1, is as follows: DVKVTQSSRYLVKRTGEKVFLECVQDMDHENMFWYRQDPGLGLRLIYFSYDVKMKEKGDIPEGYSVSREKKERFSLILESASTNQTSMYLCASGEMAGQGSLYTEAFFGQGTRLTVV.

This sequence joins TRBV19 and TRBJ2-2; weak D call: TRBD2 (6 bases). CDR1 LNHDA and CDR2 SQIVND come from the germline V gene (reference sequence). There are 16 residues in the CDR3. The V gene lost 7 bases and the J gene lost 6 bases, with 21 bases spanning the gap. Here the CDR3 reads CASKDPGTGFAGELFF. In DNA form, the CDR3 reads TGTGCCAGTAAGGACCCCGGGACTGGGTTTGCCGGGGAGCTGTTTTTT.

The chain links TRBV27 to TRBJ2-1; a weak D match, TRBD2 (7 bases). The CDR3 has 15 residues. The V gene's germline CDR1 is MNHEY and CDR2 SMNVEV (reference sequence). V dropped 3 bases and J dropped 3 bases, with 12 bases sitting between them. CDR3 bases: TGTGCCAGCAGTTTTCCGGGGGGCCACTACAATGAGCAGTTCTTC. Its translation is CASSFPGGHYNEQFF.

The chain couples TRBV7-2 to TRBJ2-1; no clear D gene. Germline V CDR1 and CDR2: SGHTA, FQGNSA. V gave up 0 bases and J gave up 10 bases, with 13 bases separating them. CDR3 size: 14 residues. CDR3 sequence reads: CASSLAWVGEEQFF. The CDR3 bases are TGTGCCAGCAGCTTAGCGTGGGTCGGCGAGGAGCAGTTCTTC.

This clone was recorded once. V is TRBV6-5 and J is TRBJ1-2; D not resolved. Germline loops: CDR1 MNHEY, CDR2 SVGAGI. Trimming cost V 7 bases and J 8 bases, with 20 bases left between them. The CDR3 consists of 14 residues. The CDR3 DNA is TGTGCCAGCACCAAAACAAGCTACTTGGGAGGCTACACCTTC. This gives the protein CASTKTSYLGGYTF.